Detailed here is one T cell receptor (beta chain). Germline assignment: CDR1 KGHSH and CDR2 LQKENI. V lost 6 bases and J 1 base, leaving 6 bases between the germline ends. The CDR3 has 12 residues. TCR beta CDR3 regions were amplified from RNA transcripts. Following a first-round RT-PCR that used HTBI primers, a second-round multiplex PCR was carried out. TCRdb reprocessed the multiplex PCR reads with MiXCR, giving one entry per CDR3 protein. The top ten clones hold 9.8% of a sample with some 520,000 distinct CDR3 sequences, under 15% of them seen once. This record belongs to a study of Graves' ophthalmopathy and Graves' hyperthyroidism.

The sequenced sample consisted of blood. The rearrangement joins TRBV18 to TRBJ2-5; D uncertain. The TCR was taken from a woman aged 30 to 39 with Graves' ophthalmopathy. CDR3: CASSNVQETQYF. CDR3 nucleotides: TGTGCCAGCTCGAACGTCCAAGAGACCCAGTACTTC.